Sequencing of this T cell receptor (beta chain) was carried out in a study of blood T cell repertoires in COVID-19. Whole-study context: Whether acute or convalescent, the COVID-19 samples came from the United States, Italy and Spain. Nucleic acid was either cDNA or gDNA, and it came from T cells, B-cell-depleted T cells, or PBMCs.

This clone was seen only once. Sequencing was performed with immunoSEQ multiplex PCR; in TCRdb, only in-frame clones are kept and a portion is missing. The table shows about 110,000 clones, with less than 75% occurring only once. The CDR3 runs to 14 residues. The receptor was isolated from a woman in her thirties or forties with acute or convalescent COVID-19. Specimen: peripheral blood. The V gene is TRBV21-1, the J gene TRBJ1-5. TRBV21-1 is tagged as a pseudogene. The CDR3 loop reads CASSNGSRGQPQHF. The CDR3 DNA follows: TGTGCCAGCAGCAACGGGAGTCGAGGTCAGCCCCAGCATTTT.